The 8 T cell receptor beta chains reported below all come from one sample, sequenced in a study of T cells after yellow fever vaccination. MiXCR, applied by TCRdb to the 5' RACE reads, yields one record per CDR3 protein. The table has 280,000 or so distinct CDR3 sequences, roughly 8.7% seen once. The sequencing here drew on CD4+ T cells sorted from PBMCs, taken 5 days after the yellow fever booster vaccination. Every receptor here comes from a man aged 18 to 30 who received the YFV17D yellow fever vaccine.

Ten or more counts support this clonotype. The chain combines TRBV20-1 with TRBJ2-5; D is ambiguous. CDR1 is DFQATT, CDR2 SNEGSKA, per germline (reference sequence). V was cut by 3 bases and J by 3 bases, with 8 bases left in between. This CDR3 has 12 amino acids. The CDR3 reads CSASSGEETQYF. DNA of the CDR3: TGCAGTGCTAGCTCTGGAGAAGAGACCCAGTACTTC.

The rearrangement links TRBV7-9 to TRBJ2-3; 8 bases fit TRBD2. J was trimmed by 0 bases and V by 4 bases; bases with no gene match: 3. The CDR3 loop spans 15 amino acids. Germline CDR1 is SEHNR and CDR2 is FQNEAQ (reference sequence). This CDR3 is CASSSPSGSTDTQYF. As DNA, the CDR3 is TGTGCCAGCAGCTCCCCTAGCGGGAGCACAGATACGCAGTATTTT.

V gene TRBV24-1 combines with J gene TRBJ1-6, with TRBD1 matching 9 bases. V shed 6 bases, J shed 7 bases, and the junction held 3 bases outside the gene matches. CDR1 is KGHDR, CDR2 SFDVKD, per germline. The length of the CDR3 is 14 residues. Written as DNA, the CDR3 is TGTGCCACCAGTCCAGGGACAGGGAATTCACCCCTCCACTTT. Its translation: CATSPGTGNSPLHF.

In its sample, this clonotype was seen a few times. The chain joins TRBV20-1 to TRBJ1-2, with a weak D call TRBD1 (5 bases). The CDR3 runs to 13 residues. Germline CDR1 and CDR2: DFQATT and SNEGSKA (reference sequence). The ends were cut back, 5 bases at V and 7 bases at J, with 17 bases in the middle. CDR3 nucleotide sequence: TGCAGTGCTCGAAGGGACGGGGCGGGTGGCTACACCTTC. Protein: CSARRDGAGGYTF.

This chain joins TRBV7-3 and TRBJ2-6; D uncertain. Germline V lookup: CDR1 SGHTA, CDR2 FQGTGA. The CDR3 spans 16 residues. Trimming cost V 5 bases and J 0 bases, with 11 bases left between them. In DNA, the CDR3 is TGTGCCAGCAGCCTTTCCCAGGTCTCTGGGGCCAACGTCCTGACTTTC. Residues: CASSLSQVSGANVLTF.

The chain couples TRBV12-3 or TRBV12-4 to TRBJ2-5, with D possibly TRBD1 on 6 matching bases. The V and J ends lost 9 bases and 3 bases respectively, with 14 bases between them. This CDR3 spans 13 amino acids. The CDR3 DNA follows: TGTGCCAGTCAGCGGCCAGGGGAAGAGACCCAGTACTTC. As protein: CASQRPGEETQYF.

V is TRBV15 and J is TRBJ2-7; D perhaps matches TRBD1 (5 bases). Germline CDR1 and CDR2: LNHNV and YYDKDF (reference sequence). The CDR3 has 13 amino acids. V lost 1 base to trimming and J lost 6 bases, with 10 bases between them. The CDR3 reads CATSRVQGSEQYV. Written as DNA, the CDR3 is TGTGCCACCAGCAGAGTCCAGGGATCCGAGCAGTACGTC.

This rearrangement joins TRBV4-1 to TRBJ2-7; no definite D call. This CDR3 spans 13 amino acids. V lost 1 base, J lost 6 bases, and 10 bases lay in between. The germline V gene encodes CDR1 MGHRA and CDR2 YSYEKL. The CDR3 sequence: CASSQVISVEQYV. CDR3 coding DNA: TGCGCCAGCAGCCAAGTGATCTCGGTCGAGCAGTACGTC.